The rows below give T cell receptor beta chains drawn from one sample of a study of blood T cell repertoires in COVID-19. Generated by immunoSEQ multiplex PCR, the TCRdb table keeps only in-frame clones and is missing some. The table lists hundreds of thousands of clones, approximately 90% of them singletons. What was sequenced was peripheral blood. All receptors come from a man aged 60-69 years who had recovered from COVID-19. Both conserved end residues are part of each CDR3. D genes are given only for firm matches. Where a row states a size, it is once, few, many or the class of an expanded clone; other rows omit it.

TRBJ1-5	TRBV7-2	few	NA	CASSLRGTNQPQHF	TGTGCCAGCAGCTTAAGGGGTACCAATCAGCCCCAGCATTTT
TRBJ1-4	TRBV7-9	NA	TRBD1	CASSLDRVPNEKLFF	TGTGCCAGCAGCTTGGACAGGGTCCCTAATGAAAAACTGTTTTTT
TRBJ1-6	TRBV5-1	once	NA	CASSLFAGVEPLHF	TGCGCCAGCAGCTTGTTCGCAGGGGTCGAACCCCTCCACTTT
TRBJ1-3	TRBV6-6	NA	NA	CASGRAPFSGNTIYF	TGTGCCAGCGGCAGGGCGCCTTTCTCTGGAAACACCATATATTTT
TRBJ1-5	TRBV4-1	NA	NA	CASSQGAAYSNQPQHF	TGCGCCAGCAGCCAAGGGGCAGCCTATAGCAATCAGCCCCAGCATTTT
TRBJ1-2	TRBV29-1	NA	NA	CSVLELSGYGYTF	TGCAGCGTTTTAGAGTTGTCCGGCTATGGCTACACCTTC
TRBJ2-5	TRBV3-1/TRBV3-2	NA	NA	CASSQEMTRETQYF	TGTGCCAGCAGCCAAGAGATGACGAGGGAGACCCAGTACTTC
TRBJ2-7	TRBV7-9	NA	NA	CASSLGVYSGEQYF	TGTGCCAGCAGCTTAGGGGTCTACTCGGGCGAGCAGTACTTC
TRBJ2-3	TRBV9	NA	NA	CASGLGGARDTQYF	TGTGCCAGCGGGCTTGGGGGGGCCAGGGATACGCAGTATTTT
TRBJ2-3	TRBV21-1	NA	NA	CASSKVERGGGDTQYF	TGTGCCAGCAGCAAAGTGGAGCGGGGGGGCGGAGATACGCAGTATTTT
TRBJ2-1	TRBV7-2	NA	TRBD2	CASSPRGDNEQFF	TGTGCCAGCAGCCCTCGGGGGGACAATGAGCAGTTCTTC
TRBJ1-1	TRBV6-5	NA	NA	CASSFSVIRGGTEAFF	TGTGCCAGCAGTTTTTCGGTTATTCGGGGGGGCACTGAAGCTTTCTTT
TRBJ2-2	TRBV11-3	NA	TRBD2	CASRAGLADTGELFF	TGTGCCAGCAGGGCGGGACTAGCGGACACCGGGGAGCTGTTTTTT
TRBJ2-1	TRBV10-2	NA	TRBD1	CASRPGQINEQFF	TGCGCCAGCAGGCCGGGACAGATAAATGAGCAGTTCTTC
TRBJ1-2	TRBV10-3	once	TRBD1	CAISESGQGFRGYTF	TGTGCCATCAGTGAGTCGGGACAGGGGTTTCGTGGCTACACCTTC
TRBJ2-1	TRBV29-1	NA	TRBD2	CSVDGTSGGAGIYNEQFF	TGCAGCGTCGACGGGACTAGCGGGGGGGCCGGGATCTACAATGAGCAGTTCTTC
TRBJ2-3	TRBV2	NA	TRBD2	CASRLAGPPDTQYF	TGTGCCAGCAGATTAGCGGGGCCTCCAGATACGCAGTATTTT
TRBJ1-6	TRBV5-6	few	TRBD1	CASSLRRTGKTYNSPLHF	TGTGCCAGCAGCTTGAGGCGGACAGGAAAAACCTATAATTCACCCCTCCACTTT
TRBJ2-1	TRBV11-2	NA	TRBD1	CASSLVGTGVRGEQFF	TGTGCCAGCAGCTTAGTGGGGACAGGGGTCAGGGGTGAGCAGTTCTTC
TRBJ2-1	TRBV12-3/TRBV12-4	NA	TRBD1	CASRGTGGNEQFF	TGTGCCAGCAGGGGGACAGGGGGGAATGAGCAGTTCTTC
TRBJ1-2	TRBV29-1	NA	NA	CSVEDQTAVYTF	TGCAGCGTTGAAGATCAGACGGCGGTGTACACCTTC
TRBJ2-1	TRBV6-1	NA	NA	CASSERGSDYNEQFF	TGTGCCAGCAGTGAACGGGGTTCGGATTACAATGAGCAGTTCTTC
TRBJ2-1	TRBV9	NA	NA	CASSVAPGYHNEQFF	TGTGCCAGCAGCGTAGCTCCAGGGTACCACAATGAGCAGTTCTTC
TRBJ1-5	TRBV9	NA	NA	CASSVEGTNGQPQHF	TGTGCCAGCAGCGTAGAGGGGACAAACGGCCAGCCCCAGCATTTT
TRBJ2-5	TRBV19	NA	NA	CASSIVDTTSETQYF	TGTGCCAGTAGTATAGTCGACACCACATCGGAGACCCAGTACTTC
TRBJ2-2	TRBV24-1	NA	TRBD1	CATSLKGARTGELFF	TGTGCCACCAGTCTGAAGGGGGCGCGAACCGGGGAGCTGTTTTTT